A selection of T cell receptor beta chains follows, all from one sample in a study of cytomegalovirus exposure and HLA in healthy donors. Assay used: immunoSEQ multiplex PCR; TCRdb lists only in-frame clones, some missing. Altogether under 200,000 clones are present, around 84% being singletons, with the ten largest covering 1.5% to 2.5%. Sequenced sample: PBMCs. The receptors here all came from a man between 18 and 35 years old in good health and CMV-seronegative. The CDR3 runs from the conserved cysteine through the conserved F or W. D genes are given only for firm matches. Size is omitted from some rows. Given values are once, few, many or a class for expanded clones.

size: NA
D: NA
J: TRBJ2-7
V: TRBV19
DNA: TGTGCCAGTAGTCCCGAAGCAGGAGGGCCCCACGAGCAGTACTTC
CDR3: CASSPEAGGPHEQYF

size: few
D: TRBD2
J: TRBJ2-3
V: TRBV9
DNA: TGTGCCAGCAGCGTAGGGACTAGCGGCACAGATACGCAGTATTTT
CDR3: CASSVGTSGTDTQYF

size: NA
D: NA
J: TRBJ1-1
V: TRBV2
DNA: TGTGCCAGCACCGAAGGTGCGGCTGAAGCTTTCTTT
CDR3: CASTEGAAEAFF

size: NA
D: TRBD2
J: TRBJ2-1
V: TRBV7-9
DNA: TGTGCCAGCAGCTTTTGGACTAGCGGGGAAAACAATGAGCAGTTCTTC
CDR3: CASSFWTSGENNEQFF

size: NA
D: NA
J: TRBJ2-5
V: TRBV5-1
DNA: TGCGCCAGCAGCCCAACTCATGGGGCAGAGACCCAGTACTTC
CDR3: CASSPTHGAETQYF

size: NA
D: TRBD1
J: TRBJ1-2
V: TRBV28
DNA: TGTGCCAGCAGGTCCGGGACAGGGTCGTTGGGTGGCTACACCTTC
CDR3: CASRSGTGSLGGYTF

size: NA
D: TRBD2
J: TRBJ2-5
V: TRBV7-9
DNA: TGTTCCAGCAGCCGGCCTAGTAGCGGGAGGCCTCAAGAGACCCAGTACTTC
CDR3: CSSSRPSSGRPQETQYF

size: NA
D: TRBD1
J: TRBJ1-6
V: TRBV11-2
DNA: TGTGCCAGCAGCGCCCGGACAGGGGGCGACTCCTATAATTCACCCCTCCACTTT
CDR3: CASSARTGGDSYNSPLHF

size: NA
D: TRBD2
J: TRBJ2-2
V: TRBV19
DNA: TGTGCCACGAGTCCAACTAGCGAAGGGACCGGGGAGCTGTTTTTT
CDR3: CATSPTSEGTGELFF

size: few
D: NA
J: TRBJ2-3
V: TRBV5-1
DNA: TGCGCCAGCAGCTTGCAGCGGACCACAGATACGCAGTATTTT
CDR3: CASSLQRTTDTQYF

size: NA
D: NA
J: TRBJ1-5
V: TRBV28
DNA: TGTGCCAGCAGTCCCAAGTATCGCGATCAGCCCCAGCATTTT
CDR3: CASSPKYRDQPQHF

size: NA
D: TRBD1
J: TRBJ1-6
V: TRBV5-1
DNA: TGCGCCAGCAGCTTATCCGGGACAGAGACACTTAATTCACCCCTCCACTTT
CDR3: CASSLSGTETLNSPLHF

size: NA
D: TRBD1
J: TRBJ1-1
V: TRBV4-1
DNA: TGCGCCAGCAGCCAAGTGCAGGGGGCGGCTGAAGCTTTCTTT
CDR3: CASSQVQGAAEAFF

size: few
D: TRBD1
J: TRBJ2-5
V: TRBV28
DNA: TGTGCCAGCAGTCATTCCTTGGGCAGGGGGAGAGGGGAGACCCAGTACTTC
CDR3: CASSHSLGRGRGETQYF

size: NA
D: NA
J: TRBJ2-7
V: TRBV28
DNA: TGTGCCAGCCGACCCTCACAGGGCAGGTCCTACGAGCAGTACTTC
CDR3: CASRPSQGRSYEQYF

size: NA
D: TRBD1
J: TRBJ2-6
V: TRBV27
DNA: TGTGCCAGCAGAGCACAGGGGGCTGGGGCCAACGTCCTGACTTTC
CDR3: CASRAQGAGANVLTF

size: NA
D: TRBD2
J: TRBJ2-2
V: TRBV27
DNA: TGTGCCAGCAGTGTCCTAGCGGGAGGGCCCCACGGGGAGCTGTTTTTT
CDR3: CASSVLAGGPHGELFF

size: NA
D: NA
J: TRBJ2-2
V: TRBV2
DNA: TGTGCCAGCAGTGTCTATCGGGGTAACACCGGGGAGCTGTTTTTT
CDR3: CASSVYRGNTGELFF

size: NA
D: TRBD1
J: TRBJ1-1
V: TRBV9
DNA: TGTGCCAGCAGCCCTGACAGGGGGCTTTACGTCGGTGAAGCTTTCTTT
CDR3: CASSPDRGLYVGEAFF

size: NA
D: TRBD1
J: TRBJ1-1
V: TRBV11-2
DNA: TGTGCCAGCAGCCTCCGGGACAGGGCTTCCTTCACTGAAGCTTTCTTT
CDR3: CASSLRDRASFTEAFF

size: NA
D: TRBD1
J: TRBJ2-4
V: TRBV5-4
DNA: TGTGCCAGCAGCCGGGACAGGGACGAAACCAAAAACATTCAGTACTTC
CDR3: CASSRDRDETKNIQYF

size: once
D: NA
J: TRBJ1-2
V: TRBV4-3
DNA: TGCGCCAGCAGCCAAGATCGATCGGGGTTGGGAGATGGCTACACCTTC
CDR3: CASSQDRSGLGDGYTF

size: few
D: NA
J: TRBJ2-3
V: TRBV4-3
DNA: TGCGCCAGCAGCCTCCAAACAACGGCCGGGCGGGGAGATACGCAGTATTTT
CDR3: CASSLQTTAGRGDTQYF

size: NA
D: TRBD1
J: TRBJ1-5
V: TRBV6-1
DNA: TGTGCCAGCAGCACACAGGGGTATGGCAATCAGCCCCAGCATTTT
CDR3: CASSTQGYGNQPQHF

size: few
D: NA
J: TRBJ1-1
V: TRBV27
DNA: TGTGCCAGCAGTTTATCGAATTCGGGGGGCTTGAACACTGAAGCTTTCTTT
CDR3: CASSLSNSGGLNTEAFF

size: NA
D: NA
J: TRBJ1-1
V: TRBV28
DNA: TGTGCCAGCACCCCGAGGAACACTGAAGCTTTCTTT
CDR3: CASTPRNTEAFF

size: once
D: TRBD1
J: TRBJ1-5
V: TRBV19
DNA: TGTGCCAGTAGTCCTGGACAGGTGGGGTTGCCCCAGCATTTT
CDR3: CASSPGQVGLPQHF

size: NA
D: NA
J: TRBJ2-7
V: TRBV2
DNA: TGTGCCAGCAGTGATAAGAGGGGGTGGGCCTACGAGCAGTACTTC
CDR3: CASSDKRGWAYEQYF

size: once
D: TRBD2
J: TRBJ2-7
V: TRBV27
DNA: TGTGCCAGCAGTTTTAGGTGGGAGGGCCCCTCCTACGAGCAGTACTTC
CDR3: CASSFRWEGPSYEQYF

size: NA
D: TRBD1
J: TRBJ1-1
V: TRBV18
DNA: TGTGCCAGCTCAGGGGACAGGGGGTCCTTGAACACTGAAGCTTTCTTT
CDR3: CASSGDRGSLNTEAFF

size: NA
D: NA
J: TRBJ2-3
V: TRBV7-9
DNA: TGTGCCAGCAGGGTAAATAAGGGTCGGAAGACAGAAGATACGCAGTATTTT
CDR3: CASRVNKGRKTEDTQYF

size: NA
D: TRBD1
J: TRBJ1-5
V: TRBV28
DNA: TGTGCCAGCAGTTTTCATGACAGGGAGAGGCAGCCCCAGCATTTT
CDR3: CASSFHDRERQPQHF

size: once
D: NA
J: TRBJ2-1
V: TRBV7-9
DNA: TGTGCCAGCAGCTCTCCTAGGGGCTCCTACAATGAGCAGTTCTTC
CDR3: CASSSPRGSYNEQFF

size: NA
D: NA
J: TRBJ1-5
V: TRBV5-1
DNA: TGCGCCGGCTTTGGGCAGGGTGCTCAGCCCCAGCATTTT
CDR3: CAGFGQGAQPQHF

size: NA
D: NA
J: TRBJ2-2
V: TRBV6-4
DNA: TGTGCCAGCAGGAGGGCAGGCGGGAACACCGGGGAGCTGTTTTTT
CDR3: CASRRAGGNTGELFF

size: NA
D: TRBD1
J: TRBJ2-7
V: TRBV14
DNA: TGTGCCAGCAGCCAAGAAACAGGGGGCTACGAGCAGTACTTC
CDR3: CASSQETGGYEQYF

size: few
D: NA
J: TRBJ1-5
V: TRBV6-6
DNA: TGTGCCAGCAGTTACTCTTCCCAGGGGAATCAGCCCCAGCATTTT
CDR3: CASSYSSQGNQPQHF

size: once
D: TRBD1
J: TRBJ2-2
V: TRBV5-1
DNA: TGCGCCAGCAGGAGACAGGGGGCGAACACCGGGGAGCTGTTTTTT
CDR3: CASRRQGANTGELFF

size: NA
D: TRBD1
J: TRBJ2-3
V: TRBV7-9
DNA: TGTGCCAGCAGCTCGTTTAGGGACAGCCATCTCACAGATACGCAGTATTTT
CDR3: CASSSFRDSHLTDTQYF

size: NA
D: NA
J: TRBJ2-7
V: TRBV28
DNA: TGTGCCAGCAGTTCCCCCCTACGGACTCTGGGCGAGCAGTACTTC
CDR3: CASSSPLRTLGEQYF

size: NA
D: TRBD1
J: TRBJ1-5
V: TRBV28
DNA: TGTGCCAGCATGGGGACAGCTAATCAGCCCCAGCATTTT
CDR3: CASMGTANQPQHF

size: NA
D: TRBD2
J: TRBJ2-1
V: TRBV5-1
DNA: TGCGCCAGCAGCTTGGGTTGGAGTAGCGGGGGGTCCGGGGAGTTCTTC
CDR3: CASSLGWSSGGSGEFF

size: NA
D: TRBD1
J: TRBJ1-1
V: TRBV13
DNA: TGTGCCAGCAGCGAGGGACAGGGGGGAACTGAAGCTTTCTTT
CDR3: CASSEGQGGTEAFF